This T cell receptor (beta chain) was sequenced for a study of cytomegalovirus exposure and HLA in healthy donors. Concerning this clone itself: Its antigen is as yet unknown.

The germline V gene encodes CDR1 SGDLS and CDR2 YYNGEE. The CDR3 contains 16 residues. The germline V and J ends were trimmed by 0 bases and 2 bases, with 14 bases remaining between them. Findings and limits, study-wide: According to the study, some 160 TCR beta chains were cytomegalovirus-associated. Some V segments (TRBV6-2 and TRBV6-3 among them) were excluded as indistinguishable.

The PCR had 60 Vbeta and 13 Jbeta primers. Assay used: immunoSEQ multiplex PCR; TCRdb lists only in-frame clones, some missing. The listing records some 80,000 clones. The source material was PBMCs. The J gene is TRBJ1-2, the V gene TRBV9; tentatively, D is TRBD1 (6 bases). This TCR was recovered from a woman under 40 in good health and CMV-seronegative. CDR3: CASSVGGGASNYGYTF. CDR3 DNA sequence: TGTGCCAGCAGCGTAGGTGGGGGGGCGTCGAACTATGGCTACACCTTC.